This T cell receptor (beta chain) was identified in a study of CD8 T cells in ankylosing spondylitis (dated by TCRdb to 2016 to 2017). About the investigation overall: T cell receptor beta repertoires were profiled in healthy donors and ankylosing spondylitis patients so that disease-linked TCR variants could be found. Peripheral blood was sampled, and synovial fluid was also collected from ankylosing spondylitis patients. The full study cohort comprised some 27 ankylosing spondylitis patients and some 110 healthy donors.

Results the study describes overall, beyond this receptor: Some of the motif variants had been reported before in the synovial fluid and blood of reactive arthritis patients, a finding that suggests common disease-initiation mechanisms. The disease-linked clones were reported as significantly enriched in matched synovial fluid samples from ankylosing spondylitis patients. Blood from ankylosing spondylitis patients appeared to be characterized by a TCR beta motif made up of about 8 highly homologous amino acid variants. The disease-linked clones showed a CD8+ phenotype and occurred at relatively low frequencies in peripheral blood.

For this clonotype: No antigen is known for it. Within one base of it there is no much larger clone, and no base qualities were kept.

Sequencing instrument: Illumina HiSeq 2500. Quantitative 5'-RACE with molecular barcodes was the method used to prepare the TCR beta libraries. On the study's bioinformatics: Disease-linked TCR variants were identified with a new computational method built on a probabilistic model of VDJ rearrangement. TCRdb's own reprocessing of the public reads used fastp at Q25 and MiXCR and kept productive beta chains. Rows are combined by CDR3 protein, so each entry shows the most common genes and DNA. Here the V and J calls rest on TCRdb's processing, not on the authors' analysis. Present in this sample are 130,000 or so distinct CDR3 sequences, over 15% of which were seen just once. Roughly 30% of the sample is held by the ten biggest clonotypes. CDR1 and CDR2 (MNHEY, SMNVEV) derive from the germline V gene (reference sequence). The CDR3 runs 14 amino acids, cysteine and phenylalanine included. The read is trimmed to its CDR3 DNA, 42 bases read in frame from base 1. Trimming accounts for 6 bases at V and 6 bases at J, while the number of junction bases matched to no gene is 8.

This TCR derives from a male donor with ankylosing spondylitis. Specimen: blood, either unsorted or a sorted T cell fraction (not recorded which). Recombination joined TRBV27 with TRBJ2-3; TRBD2 agrees with 8 junctional bases. The CDR3 region has the sequence CASSSGLGPDTQYF. In nucleotide form, the sequence is TGTGCCAGCAGCTCGGGACTAGGACCCGATACGCAGTATTTT.